This passage covers 11 T cell receptor beta chains from one sample sequenced in a study of blood T cell repertoires in COVID-19. The protocol was immunoSEQ multiplex PCR, while the TCRdb copy is restricted to in-frame clones and leaves out a portion. The sample carries about 320,000 clones, around nine tenths recorded once. The sequencing sample was made of PBMCs or T cells enriched from blood (not recorded which). The source is a man aged 60 to 75 who had recovered from COVID-19.

The chain's CDR3 is CARKVTGRVNGYTF. In nucleotides, the CDR3 is TGTGCCCGGAAAGTGACAGGGCGGGTAAATGGCTACACCTTC. This chain connects TRBV24-1 to TRBJ1-2, with TRBD1 matching 7 bases. The trim removed 12 bases at V and 6 bases at J, leaving 15 bases unmatched. This CDR3 comprises 14 residues. CDR1 is KGHDR and CDR2 is SFDVKD in the germline V gene.

The chain carries TRBV10-3 and TRBJ1-6; 7 bases map to TRBD1. Germline CDR1 ENHRY, CDR2 SYGVKD. The ends lost 10 bases at V and 7 bases at J; junction bases unmatched: 4. CDR3 length: 12 amino acids. The DNA of the CDR3 is TGTGCCACCGGACAGGAGAATTCACCCCTCCACTTT. Protein product: CATGQENSPLHF.

This clone was seen a single time. The gene calls are TRBV5-4 and TRBJ2-3, with a weak D call TRBD2 (6 bases). V lost 1 base and J 6 bases, leaving 18 bases between the germline ends. Germline CDR1 is SGHNT and CDR2 is YYREEE (reference sequence). This CDR3 comprises 16 residues. DNA of the CDR3: TGTGCCAGCAGCTTGATTTCGGGAGCTGGTGAGGATACGCAGTATTTT. Amino acids: CASSLISGAGEDTQYF.

The chain carries TRBV10-3 and TRBJ1-3; no definite D call. This CDR3 region has 14 residues. Per germline, CDR1 ENHRY and CDR2 SYGVKD. The V and J ends lost 6 bases and 0 bases respectively, with 9 bases between them. The CDR3 DNA reads as TGTGCCATCAGGGGCGTAAGCTCTGGAAACACCATATATTTT. Encoded protein: CAIRGVSSGNTIYF.

The DNA of the CDR3 is TGTGCCTGGAGCGGACAGGGAAAGACCCAGTACTTC. It codes for CAWSGQGKTQYF. This chain joins TRBV30 and TRBJ2-5, with 8 bases aligning to TRBD1. Germline CDR1 and CDR2: GTSNPN and SVGIG (reference sequence). Trimming at V came to 3 bases and at J to 6 bases, leaving 3 bases not matched to a gene. The CDR3 contains 12 residues.

The genes are TRBV15 and TRBJ2-5; tentatively, D is TRBD1 (6 bases). V was trimmed by 5 bases and J by 0 bases, leaving 10 bases between them. The CDR3 covers 14 residues. Looked up from germline, CDR1 is LNHNV and CDR2 is YYDKDF (reference sequence). In nucleotides, the CDR3 is TGTGCCACCAGCGGGGACAAGTACCAAGAGACCCAGTACTTC. Translating gives CATSGDKYQETQYF.

This chain uses TRBV2 with TRBJ2-5; D gene ambiguous. The V end was cut by 8 bases, the J end by 2 bases, with 12 bases between. Looked up from germline, CDR1 is SNHLY and CDR2 is FYNNEI. The CDR3 contains 13 residues. The CDR3 nucleotides are TGTGCCAGCTGTCGAGACAAGCAAGAGACCCAGTACTTC. Protein product: CASCRDKQETQYF.

The chain couples TRBV29-1 to TRBJ2-5; D is perhaps TRBD1 (6 bases). Trimming removed 3 bases at V and 3 bases at J, with 11 bases between. CDR1 and CDR2 from the germline V gene are SQVTM and ANQGSEA. The CDR3 has 13 residues. The CDR3 loop reads CSVESYREETQYF. Written as DNA, the CDR3 is TGCAGCGTTGAGTCGTACAGGGAAGAGACCCAGTACTTC. Based on the CDR3 plus reference TRBV29-1 and TRBJ2-5, the full variable domain is SAVISQKPSRDICQRGTSLTIQCQVDSQVTMMFWYRQQPGQSLTLIATANQGSEATYESGFVIDKFPISRPNLTFSTLTVSNMSPEDSSIYLCSVESYREETQYFGPGTRLLVL.

This sequence joins TRBV3-1 (or the pseudogene TRBV3-2) and TRBJ2-7, with a tentative D call TRBD1 (6 bases). Trimming cost V 4 bases and J 7 bases, with 8 bases left between them. The CDR3 runs to 11 residues. Germline loops: CDR1 LGHDT, CDR2 YNNKEL (reference sequence). The CDR3 DNA is TGTGCCAGCAGCCCTACAGGGGAGCAGTACTTC. Its translation is CASSPTGEQYF.

The V gene is TRBV11-3, the J gene TRBJ2-7, with 7 bases lining up with TRBD1. Germline-derived CDR1 and CDR2 are SGHNT and YENEEA. V was clipped by 3 bases and J by 0 bases; unmatched bases: 5. This CDR3 is 15 amino acids long. This CDR3 reads CASSFATGPSYEQYF. Written as DNA, the CDR3 is TGTGCCAGCAGCTTTGCGACAGGGCCCTCCTACGAGCAGTACTTC.

The rearrangement links TRBV3-1 (or the pseudogene TRBV3-2) to TRBJ2-3, with 8 bases lining up with TRBD2. The V gene end was trimmed by 3 bases and the J gene end by 2 bases; junction bases not matched to a gene: 7. The length of the CDR3 is 16 residues. The germline V gene has CDR1 LGHDT and CDR2 YNNKEL (reference sequence). CDR3: CASSHPGGPFTDTQYF. Written as DNA, the CDR3 is TGTGCCAGCAGCCACCCGGGGGGGCCCTTCACAGATACGCAGTATTTT.